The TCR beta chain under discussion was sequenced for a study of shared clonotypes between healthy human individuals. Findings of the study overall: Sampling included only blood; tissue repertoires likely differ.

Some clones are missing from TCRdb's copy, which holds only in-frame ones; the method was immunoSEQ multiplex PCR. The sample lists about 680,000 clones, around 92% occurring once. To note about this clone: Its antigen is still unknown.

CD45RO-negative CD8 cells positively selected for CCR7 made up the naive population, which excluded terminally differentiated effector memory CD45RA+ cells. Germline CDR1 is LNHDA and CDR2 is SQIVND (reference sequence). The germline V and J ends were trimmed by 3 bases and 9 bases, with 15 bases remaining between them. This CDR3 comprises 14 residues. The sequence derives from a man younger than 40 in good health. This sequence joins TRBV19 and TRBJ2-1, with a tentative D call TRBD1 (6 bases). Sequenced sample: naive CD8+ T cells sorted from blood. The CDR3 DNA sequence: TGTGCCAGTAGTATTAGGGGACAATTTGGTGAGCAGTTCTTC. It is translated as CASSIRGQFGEQFF.